The sequence of this T cell receptor beta chain was determined in a study of cytomegalovirus exposure and HLA in healthy donors. Study background: The early release's HLA-typed donors yielded approximately 81 million unique TCRs. Among over 350 genotyped donors, 80% to 90% fell in the Caucasian-associated ancestry cluster.

About this clone itself: No antigen is known for it.

The PCR used 60 Vbeta and 13 Jbeta primers. Sequenced by immunoSEQ multiplex PCR; TCRdb stores in-frame clones only, minus some. The table lists roughly 150,000 clones, roughly 85% of them singletons. Study-level points and caveats: Available immune exposure information covered CMV serostatus only. Accurate prediction of most subjects' HLA-A and HLA-B alleles from TCR beta sequences was reported.

Looked up from germline, CDR1 is SGHVS and CDR2 is FNYEAQ. V lost 5 bases and J lost 3, with 17 bases in between. This CDR3 is 16 amino acids long. The sequence was collected from a male donor in good health and CMV-seronegative. This chain uses TRBV7-6 with TRBJ2-1, with D unclear. Sample: PBMCs. Written as DNA, the CDR3 is TGTGCCAGCAGCACCCCCGGCGGCAAAGTCTACAATGAGCAGTTCTTC. Translating gives CASSTPGGKVYNEQFF.